Below, one T cell receptor beta chain is given with its context. Its antigen is currently unknown. The CDR3 runs 15 residues. V gave up 5 bases and J gave up 3 bases, with 15 bases separating them. Germline assignment: CDR1 MNHEY and CDR2 SVGAGI. The data stem from a study of cytomegalovirus exposure and HLA in healthy donors. Study findings and constraints: Sequences of the TCR beta chain were said to predict the HLA-A and HLA-B alleles of most subjects accurately. In a later analysis, at a false discovery rate of 0.05, about 16,000 TCR beta sequences matched HLA alleles. The study put around 180 TCR beta chains on its list as cytomegalovirus-associated. With high specificity and sensitivity, the classifier reportedly diagnosed cytomegalovirus status.

PCR employed 60 Vbeta and 13 Jbeta primers. Assay: immunoSEQ multiplex PCR; the TCRdb copy retains only in-frame clones and omits some. The sample consists of approximately 150,000 clones, almost 85% of them appearing once. Source material: PBMCs. The receptor's source is a man between 18 and 29 years old in good health and CMV-seropositive. The rearrangement uses TRBV6-5 and TRBJ2-3; D not resolved. The CDR3 is CASSGGWLRTDTQYF. For the CDR3, the DNA is TGTGCCAGCAGTGGCGGTTGGCTAAGGACAGATACGCAGTATTTT.